These T cell receptor beta chains were read from a single sample in a study of monozygotic twins with inflammatory bowel disease. Each CDR3 protein gets one entry in TCRdb, which reprocessed the 5' RACE reads and gives no DNA. The repertoire shows 300,000 to 450,000 distinct CDR3 sequences; the top ten hold 2.5% to 3%. Sample: blood. These receptors were taken from a human donor with ulcerative colitis or Crohn's disease, or a healthy co-twin of an affected twin (not recorded which). The CDR3 runs from the conserved cysteine through the conserved F or W.

TRBV10-3	TRBJ2-1	CAINSGGYNVWQFF
TRBV7-9	TRBJ2-2	CASSYPTVRVNTGELFF
TRBV7-9	TRBJ2-7	CASSLRDRPFYEQYF
TRBV7-2	TRBJ1-1	CASSLGQVKITEAFF
TRBV10-3	TRBJ2-5	CAISRLGGGQETQYF
TRBV6-2/TRBV6-3	TRBJ2-5	CASSHGTGVQQPEYF
TRBV5-1	TRBJ2-1	CASSLAGLSGTQDSEQFF
TRBV11-2	TRBJ2-2	CASTRPGLVTGELFF
TRBV14	TRBJ2-1	CASSQVAVAYNEQFF
TRBV10-3	TRBJ1-2	CAISQGVDGYTF
TRBV25-1	TRBJ1-5	CASSSRTNQPQHF
TRBV5-1	TRBJ2-5	CASSIFGTSGGETQYF
TRBV6-2/TRBV6-3	TRBJ2-7	CASSYTTGLAGPYEQYF
TRBV12-3/TRBV12-4	TRBJ1-2	CASSLTGYGFYGYTF
TRBV6-4	TRBJ2-1	CASSATSGGGYNEQFF
TRBV15	TRBJ2-3	CATSRARQGSTDTQYF
TRBV7-2	TRBJ1-1	CASSWSGTGNTEAFF
TRBV18	TRBJ2-5	CASSPNGGQETQYF
TRBV27	TRBJ2-1	CASSSGTYNEQFF
TRBV5-6	TRBJ2-7	CASSFRPDRSYEQYF
TRBV6-1	TRBJ2-5	CASSERGLAGETQYF
TRBV3-1	TRBJ2-2	CAGGARVNTGELFF
TRBV5-1	TRBJ2-5	CASSSLAGPQETQYF
TRBV7-2	TRBJ2-5	CASSLALAGGLETQYF
TRBV6-1	TRBJ2-7	CASRELRDRDAYEQYF
TRBV5-1	TRBJ2-1	CASTTDGGAFHNEQFF
TRBV6-1	TRBJ1-2	CASSSPGTGLRYGYTF
TRBV7-2	TRBJ2-1	CASSVSGTEIYNEQFF
TRBV10-3	TRBJ2-7	CAISEGQRSSYEQYF
TRBV4-1	TRBJ2-5	CASNPGGLEGETQYF